In its sample, the clone carrying this TCR beta chain was seen many times. An expansion of CD8+CD57+ cells by flow cytometry had been shown in patients chosen for sequencing. This entry belongs to a study of CD8+CD57+ T cells in acquired aplastic anemia. Germline CDR1 and CDR2: KGHDR and SFDVKD. The V and J ends lost 4 bases and 2 bases respectively, with 8 bases between them. This CDR3 has 14 amino acids. TCR beta VDJ and CDR3 profiling used genomic DNA as template. From the reads, TCRdb called clonotypes with MiXCR, one entry per CDR3 protein. The sample lists more than 200,000 distinct CDR3 sequences; around 49% were seen once.

The sequencing sample was made of sorted CD4+, CD8+, or CD8+CD57+ T cells (not recorded which) from PBMCs. The genes are TRBV24-1 and TRBJ1-5; D perhaps matches TRBD1 (6 bases). This clonotype originated in a human donor with aplastic anemia. The CDR3 DNA follows: TGTGCCACCAGTGAACAGGGTGGCAATCAGCCCCAGCATTTT. Translating gives CATSEQGGNQPQHF.